Listed below are T cell receptor beta chains from one sample, sequenced in a study of cytomegalovirus exposure and HLA in healthy donors. Measured with immunoSEQ multiplex PCR; TCRdb has only the in-frame clones, and not every one. The sample lists under 200,000 clones, 80% to 90% seen once, with roughly 0.33% in the top ten. Sequencing was performed on PBMCs. All receptors derive from a woman aged 25 to 39 in good health and CMV-seronegative. CDR3s include the opening cysteine and the closing phenylalanine or tryptophan. A D gene is named only where the DNA matches it firmly. Clone size is not always given. Where it is, it says once, few, many or a class for expanded clones.

J gene: TRBJ2-2
V gene: TRBV30
clone size: -
D gene: -
CDR3 DNA: TGTGCCTGGAGTGACTTTTACACCGGGGAGCTGTTTTTT
CDR3 protein: CAWSDFYTGELFF

J gene: TRBJ2-1
V gene: TRBV18
clone size: -
D gene: -
CDR3 DNA: TGTGCCAGCTCACGAGGACAGTCCAATGAGCAGTTCTTC
CDR3 protein: CASSRGQSNEQFF

J gene: TRBJ1-3
V gene: TRBV5-1
clone size: -
D gene: -
CDR3 DNA: TGCGCCAGCAGCTTGGACGGGGTCGGAAACACCATATATTTT
CDR3 protein: CASSLDGVGNTIYF

J gene: TRBJ1-2
V gene: TRBV5-8
clone size: -
D gene: -
CDR3 DNA: TGTGCCAGCAGCTTGGGGGGGCATAACCATCCTGGCTACACCTTC
CDR3 protein: CASSLGGHNHPGYTF

J gene: TRBJ2-1
V gene: TRBV14
clone size: -
D gene: -
CDR3 DNA: TGTGCCAGCAGCCAGTTACTCCGGCTAGGCTACAATGAGCAGTTCTTC
CDR3 protein: CASSQLLRLGYNEQFF

J gene: TRBJ1-5
V gene: TRBV28
clone size: -
D gene: TRBD1
CDR3 DNA: TGTGCCAGCAAGAGGACAGGGTACAATCAGCCCCAGCATTTT
CDR3 protein: CASKRTGYNQPQHF

J gene: TRBJ2-6
V gene: TRBV5-1
clone size: -
D gene: -
CDR3 DNA: TGCGCCAGCAGCACTTTTACAGGCCTAGGGGTTGGGGCCAACGTCCTGACTTTC
CDR3 protein: CASSTFTGLGVGANVLTF

J gene: TRBJ1-1
V gene: TRBV5-1
clone size: -
D gene: -
CDR3 DNA: TGCGCCAGCAGCTCCGGACAGAACACTGAAGCTTTCTTT
CDR3 protein: CASSSGQNTEAFF

J gene: TRBJ2-1
V gene: TRBV5-8
clone size: -
D gene: -
CDR3 DNA: TGTGCCAGCAGCTTGCAATCTGAGCAGTTCTTC
CDR3 protein: CASSLQSEQFF

J gene: TRBJ2-3
V gene: TRBV2
clone size: once
D gene: TRBD2
CDR3 DNA: TGTGCCAGCAGCCGGGGGGGGCCAGATACGCAGTATTTT
CDR3 protein: CASSRGGPDTQYF

J gene: TRBJ2-3
V gene: TRBV7-3
clone size: -
D gene: -
CDR3 DNA: TGTGCCAGCAGCCCGACAGGCAGGGACACAGATACGCAGTATTTT
CDR3 protein: CASSPTGRDTDTQYF

J gene: TRBJ1-2
V gene: TRBV27
clone size: once
D gene: -
CDR3 DNA: TGTGCCAGCAGTTTATTAGGGATGGGCCTCGGGAGCTATGGCTACACCTTC
CDR3 protein: CASSLLGMGLGSYGYTF

J gene: TRBJ2-2
V gene: TRBV18
clone size: few
D gene: TRBD2
CDR3 DNA: TGTGCCAGCTCCCAGGGCGGGGGATCGAACACCGGGGAGCTGTTTTTT
CDR3 protein: CASSQGGGSNTGELFF

J gene: TRBJ2-5
V gene: TRBV10-3
clone size: -
D gene: -
CDR3 DNA: TGTGCCATCAGTGAGGGAGGGAGAGGAGAAGAGACCCAGTACTTC
CDR3 protein: CAISEGGRGEETQYF

J gene: TRBJ2-5
V gene: TRBV6-1
clone size: -
D gene: -
CDR3 DNA: TGTGCCAGCCATGGACAGTACCAAGAGACCCAGTACTTC
CDR3 protein: CASHGQYQETQYF

J gene: TRBJ2-3
V gene: TRBV27
clone size: -
D gene: -
CDR3 DNA: TGTGCCAGCAGTTTATTGCAGGGCGCAGATACGCAGTATTTT
CDR3 protein: CASSLLQGADTQYF

J gene: TRBJ1-1
V gene: TRBV7-2
clone size: -
D gene: -
CDR3 DNA: TGTGCCAGCAGCTTCTTTAGGGGGACTGAAGCTTTCTTT
CDR3 protein: CASSFFRGTEAFF

J gene: TRBJ2-5
V gene: TRBV11-2
clone size: -
D gene: TRBD1
CDR3 DNA: TGTGCCAGCAGCATGGGACAGCAAGAGACCCAGTACTTC
CDR3 protein: CASSMGQQETQYF

J gene: TRBJ2-7
V gene: TRBV2
clone size: few
D gene: TRBD2
CDR3 DNA: TGTGCCAGCAGTGAGGGACTAGCGGGGGGGTGGGAGCAGTACTTC
CDR3 protein: CASSEGLAGGWEQYF

J gene: TRBJ1-4
V gene: TRBV13
clone size: -
D gene: -
CDR3 DNA: TGTGCCAGCAGCTTAGGAGGCCAGGGTGATGAAAAACTGTTTTTT
CDR3 protein: CASSLGGQGDEKLFF

J gene: TRBJ2-7
V gene: TRBV29-1
clone size: -
D gene: -
CDR3 DNA: TGCAGCGTTGAAGATCAGGTTTTGGGCGAGCAGTACTTC
CDR3 protein: CSVEDQVLGEQYF

J gene: TRBJ1-1
V gene: TRBV6-1
clone size: -
D gene: -
CDR3 DNA: TGTGCCAGCAGTGCGCGGGGCCCGAACACTGAAGCTTTCTTT
CDR3 protein: CASSARGPNTEAFF

J gene: TRBJ1-2
V gene: TRBV5-5
clone size: -
D gene: TRBD1
CDR3 DNA: TGTGCCAGCAGCTTGGGGTTGGGACAGGAGGGCTATGGCTACACCTTC
CDR3 protein: CASSLGLGQEGYGYTF

J gene: TRBJ1-6
V gene: TRBV6-1
clone size: -
D gene: -
CDR3 DNA: TGTGCCAGCAGTGAAGCGGCAGGGTTCGCACCCCTCCACTTT
CDR3 protein: CASSEAAGFAPLHF

J gene: TRBJ2-7
V gene: TRBV5-6
clone size: -
D gene: TRBD1
CDR3 DNA: TGTGCCAGCAGCCTACCGGGACAGGGAAGCGAGCAGTACTTC
CDR3 protein: CASSLPGQGSEQYF

J gene: TRBJ1-1
V gene: TRBV6-1
clone size: -
D gene: -
CDR3 DNA: TGTGCCAGCGGCCTTTGGGCAAACACTGAAGCTTTCTTT
CDR3 protein: CASGLWANTEAFF

J gene: TRBJ2-7
V gene: TRBV5-6
clone size: -
D gene: -
CDR3 DNA: TGTGCCAGCAGCGAAGCGGAGAAGACCTACGAGCAGTACTTC
CDR3 protein: CASSEAEKTYEQYF

J gene: TRBJ1-2
V gene: TRBV5-1
clone size: -
D gene: -
CDR3 DNA: TGCGCCAGCAGCTTCGGGAGGTATGGCTACACCTTC
CDR3 protein: CASSFGRYGYTF

J gene: TRBJ1-4
V gene: TRBV11-2
clone size: -
D gene: -
CDR3 DNA: TGTGCCAGCAGCCGTCAGGTCCGATATGAAAAACTGTTTTTT
CDR3 protein: CASSRQVRYEKLFF

J gene: TRBJ2-1
V gene: TRBV29-1
clone size: -
D gene: -
CDR3 DNA: TGCAGCGTTGACGGGCGAGGGGGGCAGTTCTTC
CDR3 protein: CSVDGRGGQFF

J gene: TRBJ2-1
V gene: TRBV2
clone size: few
D gene: TRBD1
CDR3 DNA: TGTGCCAGCAGTTATGGACAGGGGGCCCTCTCCTACAATGAGCAGTTCTTC
CDR3 protein: CASSYGQGALSYNEQFF

J gene: TRBJ2-1
V gene: TRBV27
clone size: -
D gene: TRBD2
CDR3 DNA: TGTGCCAGCAGTTGGACTAGTTACAATGAGCAGTTCTTC
CDR3 protein: CASSWTSYNEQFF

J gene: TRBJ2-1
V gene: TRBV5-6
clone size: few
D gene: -
CDR3 DNA: TGTGCCAGCAGCTTGGAGGGCAGGGGTCCCTACAATGAGCAGTTCTTC
CDR3 protein: CASSLEGRGPYNEQFF

J gene: TRBJ2-3
V gene: TRBV9
clone size: -
D gene: -
CDR3 DNA: TGTGCCAGCAGCCCTTGGTACTCCGGGGGAGGTAATACGCAGTATTTT
CDR3 protein: CASSPWYSGGGNTQYF

J gene: TRBJ2-1
V gene: TRBV5-4
clone size: -
D gene: TRBD2
CDR3 DNA: TGTGCCAGCAAAGAATTAGCGGGGGCCTACAATGAGCAGTTCTTC
CDR3 protein: CASKELAGAYNEQFF

J gene: TRBJ2-7
V gene: TRBV27
clone size: few
D gene: TRBD1
CDR3 DNA: TGTGCCAGCAGTTTTACTTCGAGACAGGGATCCTACGAGCAGTACTTC
CDR3 protein: CASSFTSRQGSYEQYF

J gene: TRBJ1-1
V gene: TRBV19
clone size: -
D gene: -
CDR3 DNA: TGTGCCAGTAGCCTGCGGGAGGGGGGGAAGAACACTGAAGCTTTCTTT
CDR3 protein: CASSLREGGKNTEAFF

J gene: TRBJ1-5
V gene: TRBV6-1
clone size: -
D gene: -
CDR3 DNA: TGTGCCAGCAGCACTTACAGGTACAATCAGCCCCAGCATTTT
CDR3 protein: CASSTYRYNQPQHF

J gene: TRBJ1-1
V gene: TRBV6-6
clone size: few
D gene: -
CDR3 DNA: TGTGCCAGCAGTTACTCGAGGGAGGGGACTGAAGCTTTCTTT
CDR3 protein: CASSYSREGTEAFF

J gene: TRBJ2-1
V gene: TRBV19
clone size: -
D gene: -
CDR3 DNA: TGTGCCAGTACTGCGAGCGGGCTCGGGCCCTACAATGAGCAGTTCTTC
CDR3 protein: CASTASGLGPYNEQFF

J gene: TRBJ2-7
V gene: TRBV2
clone size: -
D gene: -
CDR3 DNA: TGTGCCAGTAGCGAGCTTCCTACCGGGACGCCAGGGGACGAGCAGTACTTC
CDR3 protein: CASSELPTGTPGDEQYF

J gene: TRBJ2-1
V gene: TRBV9
clone size: -
D gene: TRBD2
CDR3 DNA: TGTGCCAGCAGCGTAGAGCGGGACCTACCCTTTTACAATGAGCAGTTCTTC
CDR3 protein: CASSVERDLPFYNEQFF

J gene: TRBJ2-7
V gene: TRBV5-1
clone size: -
D gene: -
CDR3 DNA: TGCGCCAGCAGCTTGCTGACGGGCTCCTACGAGCAGTACTTC
CDR3 protein: CASSLLTGSYEQYF

J gene: TRBJ2-3
V gene: TRBV5-4
clone size: -
D gene: -
CDR3 DNA: TGTGCCAGCAGCTTGCGACTACAGAGCACAGATACGCAGTATTTT
CDR3 protein: CASSLRLQSTDTQYF